This T cell receptor (beta chain) was observed in a study of OX40 agonist ivuxolimab in advanced cancers. Enrollment shut out patients with autoimmune disease history or systemic immunosuppression. CDR1 SGHNT and CDR2 YYREEE come from the germline V gene (reference sequence). The CDR3 is made up of 14 amino acids. V was cut by 4 bases and J by 5 bases, with 14 bases left in between. Data came from immunoSEQ multiplex PCR; TCRdb stores just in-frame clones and leaves some out. Of some 86,000 clones detected, roughly 91% appear once; the ten largest clones hold approximately 0.3%. This chain links TRBV5-4 with TRBJ2-3; either TRBD1 or TRBD2 may fit D (5 bases each). The TCR comes from an adult with an advanced solid tumor such as melanoma, head and neck, liver or kidney cancer. Sequencing was performed on CD4+ or CD8+ T cells sorted from blood, taken in a trial of the OX40 agonist ivuxolimab. The CDR3 bases are TGTGCCAGCAGCGGGGACCCCCTGGGAGATACGCAGTATTTT. This codes for CASSGDPLGDTQYF.